Presented here are 22 T cell receptor beta chains from one specimen sequenced in a study of circulating CD8 cells and anti-PD-1 response in melanoma. TCR libraries were prepared from around 15 ng of total RNA with the QIAseq Immune Repertoire TCR panel. MiXCR was run by TCRdb on the reads, yielding one entry per CDR3 protein. Of a few hundred distinct CDR3 sequences listed, approximately 16% are singletons. Sorting of live CD3+CD8+TCRalphabeta+ cells by PD-1 and/or TIGIT gave four subsets. This sample comprised CD8+ T cells from PBMCs, obtained at baseline or after one month of anti-PD-1 therapy (not recorded which). The receptor set was obtained from a human donor with melanoma. The donor label of this sample is uncertain. Some clones in this sample may be carry-over from other donors' samples.

This clonotype was found a few times. The chain links TRBV4-3 to TRBJ2-1, with 7 bases identical to TRBD1. V was pared by 1 base and J by 7 bases, with 1 base of the junction left unmatched. The CDR3 totals 13 residues. CDR1 is LGHNA, CDR2 YSLEER, per germline. CDR3 bases: TGCGCCAGCAGCCAAGCACAGGGGAATGAGCAGTTCTTC. Its protein is CASSQAQGNEQFF.

This clonotype is judged medium-sized. The genes are TRBV25-1 and TRBJ2-1; the D gene is possibly TRBD2 (5 bases). This CDR3 is built from 11 residues. Germline CDR1 MGHDK, CDR2 SYGVNS. V shed 7 bases and J shed 6 bases, with 7 bases lying between them. CDR3: CASNGGNEQFF. For the CDR3, the DNA is TGTGCCAGCAACGGAGGCAATGAGCAGTTCTTC.

The rearrangement uses TRBV6-5 and TRBJ2-5; the D is unclear. Trimming stripped 4 bases from V and 2 bases from J, with 14 bases between. CDR3 length: 15 residues. Germline-derived CDR1 and CDR2 are MNHEY and SVGAGI. CDR3 amino acids: CASSWVRGVQETQYF. The CDR3 DNA sequence: TGTGCCAGCAGTTGGGTAAGAGGAGTTCAAGAGACCCAGTACTTC.

In the case of this clonotype: As the CDR3 is not closed by the conserved phenylalanine or tryptophan, this likely results from a read error. In DNA form, the CDR3 reads TGTGCCAGTAGTACTAGCGGGAGGACCTACGAGCAGTACCTC. Translated, it gives CASSTSGRTYEQYL. V usage is TRBV19 and J usage is TRBJ2-7, with TRBD2 identical over 11 bases. The CDR3 contains 14 residues. Germline trimming cut 4 bases from V and 2 bases from J; bases unmatched to any gene: 1. Germline V gene sequence: CDR1 LNHDA, CDR2 SQIVND (reference sequence).

The CDR3 sequence: CASRNTKTAANYGYTF. The CDR3 nucleotides are TGTGCCAGCAGAAATACCAAGACAGCAGCTAACTATGGCTACACCTTC. The chain carries TRBV27 and TRBJ1-2, with D perhaps matching TRBD1 (5 bases). Germline values: CDR1 MNHEY, CDR2 SMNVEV (reference sequence). This CDR3 is built from 16 residues. V was pared by 6 bases and J by 0 bases, with 17 bases between.

The chain joins TRBV5-6 to TRBJ2-7, with D unresolved. Trimming removed 0 bases at V and 2 bases at J, with 9 bases between. This CDR3 has 14 amino acids. Germline V lookup: CDR1 SGHDT, CDR2 YYEEEE. The CDR3 DNA reads as TGTGCCAGCAGCTTGGCCAGCCAACCCTACGAGCAGTACTTC. Its protein product is CASSLASQPYEQYF.

This clonotype is medium-sized in the sample. The rearrangement uses TRBV19 and TRBJ2-1; tentatively, D is TRBD1 (5 bases). The CDR3 extends over 15 amino acids. Trimming took 1 base from V and 4 from J, leaving 11 bases between them. Germline-derived CDR1 and CDR2 are LNHDA and SQIVND (reference sequence). Here the CDR3 DNA reads TGTGCCAGTAGTATAGTTACAGGTCCATACAATGAGCAGTTCTTC. The encoded protein is CASSIVTGPYNEQFF.

This clonotype is classed as large (0.1 to 1%). The chain recombines TRBV20-1 with TRBJ2-5, with D perhaps matching TRBD1 or TRBD2 (5 bases each). The CDR3 sequence is 13 residues long. Germline CDR1 and CDR2: DFQATT and SNEGSKA (reference sequence). Trimming took 5 bases from V and 5 from J, leaving 15 bases between them. The CDR3: CSAPRGAFETQYF. CDR3 DNA sequence: TGCAGTGCTCCCAGAGGGGCTTTTGAGACCCAGTACTTC.

This clonotype showed up just a few times. The CDR3 loop reads CASSVGGGPPDTQYF. Written as DNA, the CDR3 is TGTGCCAGCAGCGTAGGAGGGGGGCCCCCAGATACGCAGTATTTT. V usage is TRBV9 and J usage is TRBJ2-3; D may be TRBD1 or TRBD2 (6 bases each). Trimming left V 0 bases short and J 4 bases short, with 12 bases between. This CDR3 spans 15 amino acids. CDR1 and CDR2 (germline): SGDLS, YYNGEE. Drawing the rest from reference TRBV9 and TRBJ2-3, the complete variable domain is DSGVTQTPKHLITATGQRVTLRCSPRSGDLSVYWYQQSLDQGLQFLIQYYNGEERAKGNILERFSAQQFPDLHSELNLSSLELGDSALYFCASSVGGGPPDTQYFGPGTRLTVL.

The chain combines TRBV4-3 with TRBJ1-1; no reliable D call. Germline V lookup: CDR1 LGHNA, CDR2 YSLEER. V lost 1 base and J lost 0, with 6 bases in between. There are 14 residues in the CDR3. CDR3 in amino acids: CASSQGSLNTEAFF. The DNA for the CDR3 is TGCGCCAGCAGCCAAGGGTCGTTGAACACTGAAGCTTTCTTT.

By share, this clonotype ranks as large (0.1 to 1%). This chain connects TRBV28 to TRBJ2-2; D not resolved. This CDR3 contains 17 residues. The V gene's germline CDR1 is MDHEN and CDR2 SYDVKM. V was clipped by 5 bases and J by 0 bases, with 16 bases between them. CDR3 sequence reads: CASSLFGSGANTGELFF. In nucleotides, the CDR3 is TGTGCCAGCAGTCTATTCGGGTCAGGAGCGAACACCGGGGAGCTGTTTTTT.

Sample share makes this clonotype large. The V and J genes are TRBV20-1 and TRBJ1-1; D perhaps matches TRBD1 (6 bases). The ends were cut back, 5 bases at V and 3 bases at J, with 10 bases in the middle. There are 12 residues in the CDR3. Germline V gene lookup returns CDR1 DFQATT and CDR2 SNEGSKA (reference sequence). The CDR3 reads CSALRGDTEAFF. In DNA, the CDR3 is TGCAGTGCTCTTAGGGGGGACACTGAAGCTTTCTTT.

As for this clonotype: The germline gene is not matched at one end of the junction; a read error may be the cause. Written as DNA, the CDR3 is TGTGCCAGCAGCCCATCTCCGGGGGACACCGGGGAGCTGCCTTTT. This codes for CASSPSPGDTGELPF. The chain has TRBV6-4 and TRBJ2-2, with D possibly called TRBD1 or TRBD2 (6 bases each). CDR3 size: 15 residues. Germline V gives CDR1 MRHNA, CDR2 SNTAGT.

A few counts support this clonotype. The gene calls are TRBV10-3 and TRBJ2-7, with 7 bases matching TRBD1. V lost 9 bases and J lost 7; bases outside the gene matches: 9. The CDR3 extends over 12 amino acids. Per the germline V gene, CDR1 is ENHRY and CDR2 is SYGVKD. In nucleotides, the CDR3 is TGTGCCATGGGACAGTCTTTCTGGGAGCAGTACTTC. Protein sequence: CAMGQSFWEQYF.

This clonotype came up a few times. The genes are TRBV20-1 and TRBJ2-7; 7 nucleotides line up with TRBD2. The trim removed 0 bases at V and 0 bases at J, leaving 8 bases unmatched. The CDR3 is made up of 16 amino acids. Germline CDR1 DFQATT, CDR2 SNEGSKA (reference sequence). The DNA for the CDR3 is TGCAGTGCTAGAGACGATAGCGGGCAGAGCTCCTACGAGCAGTACTTC. This codes for CSARDDSGQSSYEQYF.

By frequency in the sample, this clonotype is large. The V call is TRBV29-1, the J call TRBJ2-7; 9 bases map to TRBD1. CDR3 length: 17 residues. CDR1 and CDR2 from the germline V gene are SQVTM and ANQGSEA. V was clipped by 6 bases and J by 3 bases; unmatched bases: 18. The DNA of the CDR3 is TGCAGCGTCGAGAGACAGGGGGTAAATCAAATTGGCTACGAGCAGTACTTC. It specifies CSVERQGVNQIGYEQYF.

The genes are TRBV29-1 and TRBJ2-7; 7 positions match TRBD1. Per the germline V gene, CDR1 is SQVTM and CDR2 is ANQGSEA. V lost 6 bases to trimming and J lost 6 bases; unmatched junction nucleotides: 8. The length of the CDR3 is 12 residues. CDR3 coding DNA: TGCAGCGTAAATACCGGGACAGCCGAGCAGTACTTC. Translating it yields CSVNTGTAEQYF.

By sample share, this clonotype is large. The chain links TRBV7-2 to TRBJ2-1; TRBD2 agrees at 11 bases. Germline CDR1 reads SGHTA; CDR2 reads FQGNSA. The CDR3 runs to 15 residues. J lost 9 bases, V lost 4 bases, and 8 bases had no gene match. In DNA, the CDR3 is TGTGCCAGCAGCTCTACTAGCGGGAGAGGTCTTGAGCAGTTCTTC. Its translation is CASSSTSGRGLEQFF.

Written as DNA, the CDR3 is TGTGCCAGCACCGGACAGTGGAATCAGCCCCAGCATTTT. Translation: CASTGQWNQPQHF. This chain links TRBV2 with TRBJ1-5, with D perhaps TRBD1 (6 bases). Trimming stripped 7 bases from V and 4 bases from J, with 11 bases between. CDR1 is SNHLY, CDR2 FYNNEI, per germline. This CDR3 is 13 amino acids long.

Relative to its sample, this clonotype is medium-sized. The V call is TRBV29-1, the J call TRBJ2-5, with TRBD2 matching 9 bases. The CDR3 consists of 12 residues. CDR1 and CDR2 (germline): SQVTM, ANQGSEA. With V trimmed by 6 bases and J by 5 bases, 4 bases remained unmatched. CDR3 sequence reads: CSVRGGSETQYF. The CDR3 bases are TGCAGCGTGCGGGGGGGGAGCGAGACCCAGTACTTC. The complete variable domain, with remaining parts taken from reference TRBV29-1 and TRBJ2-5, reads SAVISQKPSRDICQRGTSLTIQCQVDSQVTMMFWYRQQPGQSLTLIATANQGSEATYESGFVIDKFPISRPNLTFSTLTVSNMSPEDSSIYLCSVRGGSETQYFGPGTRLLVL.

This clonotype is categorized as medium-sized. The V and J genes are TRBV25-1 and TRBJ2-1; 10 positions match TRBD1. V shed 6 bases, J shed 2 bases, and the junction held 4 bases outside the gene matches. Per germline, CDR1 MGHDK and CDR2 SYGVNS. This CDR3 comprises 15 residues. The CDR3 nucleotides are TGTGCCAGCAGCCTAGGACAGGGGGCCTACAATGAGCAGTTCTTC. Translated, it gives CASSLGQGAYNEQFF. Full variable domain (remainder filled in from reference TRBV25-1 and TRBJ2-1): EADIYQTPRYLVIGTGKKITLECSQTMGHDKMYWYQQDPGMELHLIHYSYGVNSTEKGDLSSESTVSRIRTEHFPLTLESARPSHTSQYLCASSLGQGAYNEQFFGPGTRLTVL.

V usage is TRBV11-2 and J usage is TRBJ2-3; D uncertain. Germline CDR1 and CDR2: SGHAT and FQNNGV. The V end was cut by 6 bases, the J end by 4 bases, with 11 bases between. The CDR3 extends over 13 amino acids. This chain's CDR3 is CASRGLGADTQYF. CDR3 nucleotides: TGTGCCAGCAGAGGGCTGGGTGCAGATACGCAGTATTTT. Variable domain in full (rest from reference TRBV11-2 and TRBJ2-3): EAGVAQSPRYKIIEKRQSVAFWCNPISGHATLYWYQQILGQGPKLLIQFQNNGVVDDSQLPKDRFSAERLKGVDSTLKIQPAKLEDSAVYLCASRGLGADTQYFGPGTRLTVL.